The clone carrying this T cell receptor beta chain was seen a few times. Profiling relied on immunoSEQ multiplex PCR, and the TCRdb table lists in-frame clones only, not all of them. The sample lists 200,000 or so clones, more than 65% occurring once. The CDR3 is made up of 18 amino acids. Germline values: CDR1 MDHEN, CDR2 SYDVKM. V dropped 6 bases and J dropped 7; count of bases not matched to a gene: 19. This entry is derived from a study of blood T cell repertoires in COVID-19. The chain combines TRBV28 with TRBJ1-5; TRBD1 matches 9 bases. The receptor was isolated from a man aged 40-55 years who had recovered from COVID-19. Sequenced input: PBMCs or T cells enriched from blood (not recorded which). CDR3 nucleotides: TGTGCCAGCAGGAGTCCCGGGACAGGGCTCGCTGTCTGGCAGCCCCAGCATTTT. This codes for CASRSPGTGLAVWQPQHF.